Sequencing of this TCR beta chain was carried out in a study of blood T cells in healthy people across ages. General study findings and limits: Among T cells, TCR beta diversity per million cells dropped roughly linearly as age rose. Correlation between TCR beta diversity and naive T cell percentage was strong.

Primers used in a second PCR of about 7 to 12 cycles were a sample-barcoded 5' primer and a J-beta primer mix. Every single cDNA molecule received a tag from a template-switch adaptor with 12 random nucleotides. Using its own MiXCR run on the 5' RACE reads, TCRdb lists one record per CDR3 protein. The sample holds under 2,000,000 distinct CDR3 sequences, approximately 50% seen once. This clonotype was counted a few times. Its matching antigen is unknown. The CDR3 extends over 16 amino acids. Looked up from germline, CDR1 is SGHRS and CDR2 is YFSETQ. The junction had 8 bases not matched to a gene; V was cut back by 3 bases and J by 4 bases.

The sample was blood. This sequence was found in a middle-aged woman in good health. V gene TRBV5-1 combines with J gene TRBJ2-1; 9 bases are shared with TRBD2. CDR3 amino acids: CASSSVAGVLYNEQFF. CDR3 nucleotides: TGCGCCAGCAGCTCCGTAGCGGGGGTCTTATACAATGAGCAGTTCTTC.